Shown below are 5 T cell receptor beta chains from a single sample sequenced in a study of beta chain features in type 1 diabetes. For these receptors, no antigen is known. Study-level results: Shorter TCRB CDR3s, moderately but significantly so, were found in Type 1 diabetes patients in all four CD4+ subsets.

The whole isolated RNA underwent reverse transcription, so sequencing captured expressed TCRB transcripts. Only in-frame clones appear in the TCRdb table, and some are missing; sequencing was by immunoSEQ multiplex PCR. The repertoire includes under 350,000 clones, 24% of them detected once, and more than 0.009% sits in the top ten. The sequencing input was naive CD4+ T cells from blood. These receptors originate from a woman in her twenties or thirties with type 1 diabetes.

J is TRBJ1-5 and V is TRBV30; TRBD1 is a possible D gene (5 bases). Looked up from germline, CDR1 is GTSNPN and CDR2 is SVGIG (reference sequence). This CDR3 has 12 amino acids. Trimming shortened V by 4 bases and J by 9 bases, and 13 bases separated the two germline ends. The CDR3 region is CAWNSQGLPQHF. For the CDR3, the DNA is TGTGCCTGGAACTCTCAGGGTTTGCCCCAGCATTTT.

This clone was picked up a small number of times. The chain employs TRBV30 and TRBJ2-1, with 8 bases identical to TRBD2. The length of the CDR3 is 16 residues. J gave up 2 bases and V 3 bases, and 9 bases lay outside the gene matches. Germline-derived CDR1 and CDR2 are GTSNPN and SVGIG (reference sequence). CDR3 sequence (DNA): TGTGCCTGGAGGTTAGGACTAGCTTCGCCCTACAATGAGCAGTTCTTC. It yields the protein CAWRLGLASPYNEQFF.

This clone has only a few counts. V is TRBV6-5 and J is TRBJ2-1, with D perhaps TRBD2 (5 bases). The V end lost 6 bases, the J end lost 7 bases, and 10 bases lay between the germline ends. CDR1 and CDR2 (germline): MNHEY, SVGAGI. This CDR3 is 12 amino acids long. The CDR3 DNA sequence: TGTGCCAGCAGGACTATACTGAATGAGCAGTTCTTC. Translation gives CASRTILNEQFF.

The rearrangement uses TRBV28 and TRBJ2-5; 7 bases match TRBD1. The V and J ends lost 6 bases and 4 bases, in that order; junction bases with no gene match: 5. Germline-derived CDR1 and CDR2 are MDHEN and SYDVKM. This CDR3 contains 13 residues. The CDR3 nucleotides are TGTGCCAGCAGACAACAGGGGACAGAGACCCAGTACTTC. As protein: CASRQQGTETQYF.

The chain links TRBV18 to TRBJ2-5, with D hard to call. Looked up from germline, CDR1 is KGHSH and CDR2 is LQKENI. CDR3 length: 16 residues. V lost 1 base to trimming and J lost 2 bases, with 14 bases between them. CDR3 sequence: CASSPREISEQETQYF. The CDR3 region has the DNA TGTGCCAGCTCACCACGTGAAATCAGCGAGCAAGAGACCCAGTACTTC.